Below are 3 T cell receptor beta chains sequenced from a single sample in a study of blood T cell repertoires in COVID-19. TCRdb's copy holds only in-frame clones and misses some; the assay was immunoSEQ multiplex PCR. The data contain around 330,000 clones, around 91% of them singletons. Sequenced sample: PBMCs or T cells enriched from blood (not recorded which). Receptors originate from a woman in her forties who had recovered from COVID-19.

CDR3 sequence (DNA): TGTGCCAGCACCCAGGGAGATACGCAGTATTTT. Amino acid sequence: CASTQGDTQYF. The rearrangement uses TRBV6-5 and TRBJ2-3; D might be TRBD1 (5 bases). The germline V and J ends were trimmed by 7 bases and 5 bases, with 7 bases remaining between them. Germline V gene data show CDR1 as MNHEY and CDR2 as SVGAGI. The CDR3 has 11 amino acids.

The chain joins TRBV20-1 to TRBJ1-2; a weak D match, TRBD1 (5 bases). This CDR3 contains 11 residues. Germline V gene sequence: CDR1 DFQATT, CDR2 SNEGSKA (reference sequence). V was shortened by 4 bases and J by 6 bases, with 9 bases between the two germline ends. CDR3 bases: TGCAGTGCTACTTGGACAAATGGCTACACCTTC. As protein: CSATWTNGYTF.

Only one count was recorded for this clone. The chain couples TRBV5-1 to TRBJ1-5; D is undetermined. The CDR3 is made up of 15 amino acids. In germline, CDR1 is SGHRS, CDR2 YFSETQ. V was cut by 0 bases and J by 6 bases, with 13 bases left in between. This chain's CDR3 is CASSLESGSGQPQHF. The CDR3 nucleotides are TGCGCCAGCAGCTTGGAGTCGGGGAGCGGTCAGCCCCAGCATTTT.